The 24 T cell receptor beta chains presented below share a single source sample, sequenced in a study of T cell responses to AZD1222 COVID-19 vaccine. Sequencing was performed with immunoSEQ multiplex PCR; in TCRdb, only in-frame clones are kept and a portion is missing. Of approximately 220,000 clones detected, about 93% appear once; the ten largest clones hold 0.95% to 1.1%. Source: peripheral blood, taken on day 0 of MenACWY control vaccination. These receptors were collected from an adult in good health.

The chain is built from TRBV7-9 and TRBJ2-3, with 9 bases that match TRBD1. This CDR3 is built from 17 residues. Germline V CDR1 and CDR2: SEHNR, FQNEAQ (reference sequence). The ends lost 1 base at V and 2 bases at J; junction bases unmatched: 7. The CDR3 nucleotides read TGTGCCAGCAGCTTAGGGTTAGGGACAGGGCTCACAGATACGCAGTATTTT. Translation: CASSLGLGTGLTDTQYF. Full variable domain (remainder filled in from reference TRBV7-9 and TRBJ2-3): DTGVSQNPRHKITKRGQNVTFRCDPISEHNRLYWYRQTLGQGPEFLTYFQNEAQLEKSRLLSDRFSAERPKGSFSTLEIQRTEQGDSAMYLCASSLGLGTGLTDTQYFGPGTRLTVL.

This chain joins TRBV20-1 and TRBJ1-1; no definite D call. This CDR3 region has 11 residues. V was clipped by 5 bases and J by 8 bases, with 12 bases between them. Germline lookup yields CDR1 DFQATT and CDR2 SNEGSKA (reference sequence). CDR3 bases: TGCAGTGCTTGGGCGGTGTCCGAAGCTTTCTTT. Its protein product is CSAWAVSEAFF.

V usage is TRBV7-2 and J usage is TRBJ1-1, with TRBD1 matching over 12 bases. Per the germline V gene, CDR1 is SGHTA and CDR2 is FQGNSA. After removal of 1 base from V and 4 bases from J, the junction contained 10 bases not matched to a gene. The CDR3 runs 18 residues. CDR3 sequence (DNA): TGTGCCAGCAGCTTAGTCGGGACAGGGGGCGCGGGTACCACTGAAGCTTTCTTT. Amino acids: CASSLVGTGGAGTTEAFF.

V gene TRBV4-3 combines with J gene TRBJ1-2; D not resolved. Germline V CDR1 and CDR2: LGHNA, YSLEER. The CDR3 consists of 15 residues. The V end lost 3 bases, the J end lost 0 bases, and 11 bases lay between the germline ends. The CDR3 protein is CASSHNRFTNYGYTF. Here the CDR3 DNA reads TGCGCCAGCAGCCATAACAGATTTACTAACTATGGCTACACCTTC.

The genes are TRBV7-9 and TRBJ1-3; perhaps TRBD1 as D (5 bases). This CDR3 spans 18 amino acids. V lost 5 bases and J 2 bases, leaving 22 bases between the germline ends. The germline CDR1 and CDR2 sequences are SEHNR and FQNEAQ (reference sequence). The CDR3 DNA sequence: TGTGCCAGCAGCCCAAGAATGGGCAGGGAGAATGCTGGAAACACCATATATTTT. Encoded protein: CASSPRMGRENAGNTIYF.

This chain connects TRBV2 to TRBJ2-2; D is ambiguous. The CDR3 is 12 residues long. CDR1 SNHLY and CDR2 FYNNEI come from the germline V gene. V gave up 6 bases and J gave up 10 bases, with 12 bases separating them. CDR3 residues: CASRGLTLELFF. The CDR3 nucleotides are TGTGCCAGCAGGGGTCTCACCTTGGAGCTGTTTTTT.

The rearrangement uses TRBV2 and TRBJ1-2; D ambiguous. Germline assignment: CDR1 SNHLY and CDR2 FYNNEI. V was trimmed by 3 bases and J by 7 bases, leaving 12 bases between them. This CDR3 region has 13 residues. The CDR3 spells CASSDLGSGGYTF. CDR3 in DNA: TGTGCCAGCAGTGACCTCGGGTCGGGTGGCTACACCTTC.

The gene calls are TRBV9 and TRBJ2-5; D not resolved. The germline V gene encodes CDR1 SGDLS and CDR2 YYNGEE. The ends were cut back, 0 bases at V and 5 bases at J, with 14 bases in the middle. CDR3 size: 15 residues. CDR3 region: CASSVAGVLGETQYF. Here the CDR3 DNA reads TGTGCCAGCAGCGTAGCTGGGGTTCTTGGTGAGACCCAGTACTTC.

The rearrangement joins TRBV6-5 to TRBJ1-4, with 9 nucleotides matching TRBD1. The germline CDR1 and CDR2 sequences are MNHEY and SVGAGI. The CDR3 is 14 amino acids. V lost 6 bases, J lost 7 bases, and 6 bases stayed unmatched. The CDR3 sequence is CASSPTGGGEKLFF. The CDR3 coding sequence is TGTGCCAGCAGCCCCACAGGGGGCGGTGAAAAACTGTTTTTT.

This sequence joins TRBV5-1 and TRBJ2-3; D may be TRBD1 or TRBD2 (6 bases each). Trimming cost V 3 bases and J 0 bases, with 23 bases left between them. This CDR3 comprises 19 residues. In germline, CDR1 is SGHRS, CDR2 YFSETQ. The CDR3: CASSSGLRGALPSTDTQYF. The CDR3 DNA reads as TGCGCCAGCAGCTCGGGATTGAGGGGGGCACTACCTAGCACAGATACGCAGTATTTT.

This chain joins TRBV2 and TRBJ1-2; perhaps TRBD1 as D (5 bases). Germline V gives CDR1 SNHLY, CDR2 FYNNEI. The CDR3 contains 13 residues. Trimming removed 5 bases at V and 1 base at J, with 8 bases between. The CDR3 here is CASSRDVNYGYTF. CDR3 in DNA: TGTGCCAGCAGTCGGGACGTTAACTATGGCTACACCTTC.

This clone was seen a few times. V usage is TRBV5-5 and J usage is TRBJ1-1, with no clear D. Trimming took 0 bases from V and 7 from J, leaving 10 bases between them. The germline gives CDR1 SGHKS, CDR2 YYEKEE (reference sequence). The CDR3 length is 13 residues. The CDR3 DNA reads TGTGCCAGCAGCTTGGGAGAGGCCTTTGAAGCTTTCTTT. The encoded protein is CASSLGEAFEAFF.

This clone appeared once. This chain joins TRBV7-2 and TRBJ1-5; possibly TRBD1 for D (6 bases). In germline, CDR1 is SGHTA, CDR2 FQGNSA. Trimming cost V 5 bases and J 0 bases, with 14 bases left between them. CDR3 length equals 16 residues. The CDR3 nucleotides are TGTGCCAGCAGCCCGGGGGGGGCTTATAGCAATCAGCCCCAGCATTTT. Translation: CASSPGGAYSNQPQHF.

The V call is TRBV28, the J call TRBJ2-5, with TRBD2 matching 10 bases. The V gene end was trimmed by 4 bases and the J gene end by 5 bases; junction bases not matched to a gene: 7. Per the germline V gene, CDR1 is MDHEN and CDR2 is SYDVKM. CDR3 length: 15 residues. The CDR3 loop is CASSYSLAGRETQYF. The CDR3 bases are TGTGCCAGCAGTTATTCACTAGCGGGGAGGGAGACCCAGTACTTC.

The rearrangement uses TRBV4-3 and TRBJ1-4; 7 nucleotides line up with TRBD1. The CDR3 spans 13 residues. In germline, CDR1 is LGHNA, CDR2 YSLEER. V trimming: 1 base; J trimming: 15 bases; junction bases outside the gene matches: 8. The CDR3 loop is CASSQVRGRMVFF. CDR3 DNA sequence: TGCGCCAGCAGCCAAGTAAGGGGGCGCATGGTGTTTTTT.

The V and J genes are TRBV28 and TRBJ1-1, with D perhaps TRBD1 (5 bases). Germline CDR1 MDHEN, CDR2 SYDVKM. This CDR3 is built from 14 residues. V lost 3 bases and J 7 bases, leaving 15 bases between the germline ends. The CDR3 here is CASSLSGASREAFF. As DNA, the CDR3 is TGTGCCAGCAGTTTGAGCGGGGCTTCCCGTGAAGCTTTCTTT.

The chain combines TRBV19 with TRBJ2-2; maybe TRBD1 (5 bases). The CDR3 is 14 residues long. The germline gives CDR1 LNHDA, CDR2 SQIVND (reference sequence). The germline V and J ends were trimmed by 3 bases and 3 bases, with 8 bases remaining between them. The CDR3 loop is CASSMTADTGELFF. In DNA, the CDR3 is TGTGCCAGTAGTATGACAGCAGACACCGGGGAGCTGTTTTTT. The variable domain in full, with the rest retrieved from reference TRBV19 and TRBJ2-2, is DGGITQSPKYLFRKEGQNVTLSCEQNLNHDAMYWYRQDPGQGLRLIYYSQIVNDFQKGDIAEGYSVSREKKESFPLTVTSAQKNPTAFYLCASSMTADTGELFFGEGSRLTVL.

V is TRBV30 and J is TRBJ1-1; D perhaps matches TRBD1 (5 bases). The CDR3 extends over 15 amino acids. V lost 4 bases and J 4 bases, leaving 19 bases between the germline ends. The germline gives CDR1 GTSNPN, CDR2 SVGIG (reference sequence). This chain's CDR3 is CAWTGLGGRSTEAFF. The CDR3 DNA sequence: TGTGCCTGGACCGGGCTTGGGGGGAGAAGCACTGAAGCTTTCTTT.

CDR3 protein: CARPRPVSKRRYTEAFF. The CDR3 DNA follows: TGTGCCAGACCCCGTCCAGTATCGAAAAGGCGGTACACTGAAGCTTTCTTT. The V gene is TRBV27, the J gene TRBJ1-1; no firm D call. V lost 9 bases, J lost 3 bases, and 26 bases lay in between. CDR1 is MNHEY and CDR2 is SMNVEV in the germline V gene (reference sequence). This CDR3 is 17 amino acids long.

The gene calls are TRBV7-9 and TRBJ1-2, with D hard to call. Between the trimmed V and J ends, which lost 2 bases and 5 bases, there was a span of 18 bases. This CDR3 comprises 16 residues. The germline V gene encodes CDR1 SEHNR and CDR2 FQNEAQ (reference sequence). The CDR3 sequence: CASSLSGDRAGYGYTF. Written as DNA, the CDR3 is TGTGCCAGCAGCTTATCGGGAGATCGAGCGGGGTATGGCTACACCTTC. Full variable domain (remainder filled in from reference TRBV7-9 and TRBJ1-2): DTGVSQNPRHKITKRGQNVTFRCDPISEHNRLYWYRQTLGQGPEFLTYFQNEAQLEKSRLLSDRFSAERPKGSFSTLEIQRTEQGDSAMYLCASSLSGDRAGYGYTFGSGTRLTVV.

This chain connects TRBV7-2 to TRBJ1-2; D may be TRBD1 (6 bases). The germline V and J ends were trimmed by 5 bases and 5 bases, with 15 bases remaining between them. The CDR3 length is 14 residues. Germline V gene sequence: CDR1 SGHTA, CDR2 FQGNSA. CDR3 sequence reads: CASSPYAGEYGYTF. As DNA, the CDR3 is TGTGCCAGCAGCCCCTACGCAGGGGAATATGGCTACACCTTC.

The chain recombines TRBV6-5 with TRBJ1-2; tentatively, D is TRBD1 (5 bases). The germline CDR1 and CDR2 sequences are MNHEY and SVGAGI. The CDR3 length is 13 residues. The V and J ends lost 7 bases and 7 bases respectively, with 16 bases between them. CDR3 nucleotide sequence: TGTGCCAGCACCAATGGGGGTTTCGGTGGCTACACCTTC. Translating gives CASTNGGFGGYTF.

The chain carries TRBV29-1 and TRBJ1-2, with D possibly being TRBD1 (6 bases). From germline, CDR1 is SQVTM and CDR2 ANQGSEA. The CDR3 loop spans 11 amino acids. The V end lost 7 bases, the J end lost 4 bases, and 10 bases lay between the germline ends. CDR3 bases: TGCAGCGCCGGGGACACCTATGGCTACACCTTC. Residues: CSAGDTYGYTF.

This clone was observed a few times. V gene TRBV9 combines with J gene TRBJ1-2; D remains unclear. Per germline, CDR1 SGDLS and CDR2 YYNGEE. The V gene lost 4 bases and the J gene lost 14 bases, with 15 bases spanning the gap. This CDR3 region has 11 residues. The CDR3 protein is CASSPGLSITF. CDR3 nucleotides: TGTGCCAGCAGCCCCGGTTTGTCAATTACCTTC.